This T cell receptor beta chain is drawn from a study of cytomegalovirus exposure and HLA in healthy donors. General study results and limits: Later on, an analysis tied 18,000 or so TCR beta sequences to HLA alleles at 0.05 false discovery rate. Overall, roughly 150 TCR beta chains were annotated as cytomegalovirus-associated. With further analysis later on, most CMV-associated TCR beta chains appeared HLA-restricted.

With respect to this clone: Its antigen is currently unknown.

PCR used 60 Vbeta primers and 13 Jbeta primers. Here immunoSEQ multiplex PCR was the method, and the copy in TCRdb shows in-frame clones only, minus some. Among 90,000 to 110,000 clones, about 70% were seen once, and the ten largest hold 3.2%. Germline V CDR1 and CDR2: SGHKS, YYEKEE (reference sequence). This CDR3 is 15 amino acids long. V was clipped by 2 bases and J by 4 bases, with 13 bases between them. When sampled, the donors appeared nominally healthy, though they likely had unrecorded immune exposures. The TCR was taken from a man aged 25 to 40 in good health and CMV-seronegative. J is TRBJ2-4 and V is TRBV5-5, with no clear D. The sample comprised PBMCs. The CDR3 sequence: CASSLLQQQKNIQYF. The CDR3 region has the DNA TGTGCCAGCAGCTTACTTCAACAGCAGAAAAACATTCAGTACTTC.